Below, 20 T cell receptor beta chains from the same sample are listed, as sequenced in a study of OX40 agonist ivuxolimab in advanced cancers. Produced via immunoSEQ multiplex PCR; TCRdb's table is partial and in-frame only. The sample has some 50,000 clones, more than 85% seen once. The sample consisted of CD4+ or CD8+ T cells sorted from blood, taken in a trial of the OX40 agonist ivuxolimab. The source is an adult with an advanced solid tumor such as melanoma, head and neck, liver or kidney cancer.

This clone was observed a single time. This CDR3 reads CATSGTQGGNSPLHF. The CDR3 DNA sequence: TGTGCCACCAGCGGGACCCAGGGAGGTAATTCACCCCTCCACTTT. This chain uses TRBV15 with TRBJ1-6, with D perhaps TRBD1 (5 bases). CDR1 LNHNV and CDR2 YYDKDF come from the germline V gene (reference sequence). V was trimmed by 5 bases and J by 6 bases, leaving 14 bases between them. The CDR3 consists of 15 residues.

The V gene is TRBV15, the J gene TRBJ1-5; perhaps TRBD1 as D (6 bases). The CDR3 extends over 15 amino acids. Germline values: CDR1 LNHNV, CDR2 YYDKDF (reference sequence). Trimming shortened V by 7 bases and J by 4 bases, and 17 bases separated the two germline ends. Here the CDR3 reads CATTRDRQGNQPQHF. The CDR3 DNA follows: TGTGCCACCACCCGAGACCGGCAGGGGAATCAGCCCCAGCATTTT.

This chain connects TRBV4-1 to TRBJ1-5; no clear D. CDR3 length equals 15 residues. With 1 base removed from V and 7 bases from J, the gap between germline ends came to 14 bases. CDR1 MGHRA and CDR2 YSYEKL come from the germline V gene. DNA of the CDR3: TGCGCCAGCAGCCAAGTTCCGGGATCAAGACAGCCCCAGCATTTT. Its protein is CASSQVPGSRQPQHF.

In nucleotides, the CDR3 is TGTGCCAGCAGTTCTGACAGGGGGACCCTAGCCTACGAGCAGTACTTC. Translated, it gives CASSSDRGTLAYEQYF. The rearrangement uses TRBV27 and TRBJ2-7; the match to TRBD1 covers 9 bases. The CDR3 runs to 16 residues. The germline V gene has CDR1 MNHEY and CDR2 SMNVEV (reference sequence). Trimming cost V 4 bases and J 2 bases; bases outside gene matches: 9.

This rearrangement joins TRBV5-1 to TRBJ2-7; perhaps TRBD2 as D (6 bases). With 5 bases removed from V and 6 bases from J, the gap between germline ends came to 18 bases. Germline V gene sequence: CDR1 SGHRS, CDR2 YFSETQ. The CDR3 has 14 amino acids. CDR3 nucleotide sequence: TGCGCCAGCAGTCTTGGGGGGAAAATCCTCGAGCAGTACTTC. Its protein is CASSLGGKILEQYF.

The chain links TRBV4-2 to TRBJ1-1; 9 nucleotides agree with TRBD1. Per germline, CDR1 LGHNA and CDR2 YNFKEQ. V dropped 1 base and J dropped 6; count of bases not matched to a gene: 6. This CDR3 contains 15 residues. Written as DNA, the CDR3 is TGTGCCAGCAGCCAAGTGGACAGGGGTCGGCCTGAAGCTTTCTTT. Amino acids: CASSQVDRGRPEAFF.

CDR3 region: CASSQVESFYNEQFF. CDR3 coding DNA: TGCGCCAGCAGCCAAGTCGAGTCCTTCTACAATGAGCAGTTCTTC. The chain couples TRBV4-1 to TRBJ2-1; D is unclear. The V end was cut by 1 base, the J end by 3 bases, with 10 bases between. This CDR3 is 15 amino acids long. Germline values: CDR1 MGHRA, CDR2 YSYEKL.

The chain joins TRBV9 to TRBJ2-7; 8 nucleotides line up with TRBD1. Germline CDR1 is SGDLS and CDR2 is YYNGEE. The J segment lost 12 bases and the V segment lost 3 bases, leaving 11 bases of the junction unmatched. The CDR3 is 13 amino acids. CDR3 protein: CASSDGTGRIRYF. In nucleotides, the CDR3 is TGTGCCAGCAGCGACGGGACAGGTCGTATTCGGTACTTC.

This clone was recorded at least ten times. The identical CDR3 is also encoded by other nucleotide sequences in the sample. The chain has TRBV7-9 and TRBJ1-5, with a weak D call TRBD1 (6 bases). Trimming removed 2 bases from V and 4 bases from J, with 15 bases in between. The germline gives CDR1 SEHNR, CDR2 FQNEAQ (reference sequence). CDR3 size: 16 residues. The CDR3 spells CASSLSSGGSNQPQHF. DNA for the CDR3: TGTGCCAGCAGCTTATCGTCGGGGGGCAGTAATCAGCCCCAGCATTTT.

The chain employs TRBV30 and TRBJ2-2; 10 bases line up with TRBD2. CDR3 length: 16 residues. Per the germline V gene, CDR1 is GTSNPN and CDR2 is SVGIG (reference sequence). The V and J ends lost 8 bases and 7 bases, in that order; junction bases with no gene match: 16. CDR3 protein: CAGPRRAGGPVGELFF. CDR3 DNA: TGTGCCGGGCCCAGGCGAGCGGGAGGGCCGGTCGGGGAGCTGTTTTTT.

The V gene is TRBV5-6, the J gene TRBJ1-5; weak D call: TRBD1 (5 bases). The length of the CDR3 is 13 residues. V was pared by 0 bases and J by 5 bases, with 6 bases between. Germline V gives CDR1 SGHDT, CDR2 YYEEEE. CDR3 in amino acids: CASSLGGYQPQHF. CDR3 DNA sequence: TGTGCCAGCAGCTTGGGGGGGTATCAGCCCCAGCATTTT.

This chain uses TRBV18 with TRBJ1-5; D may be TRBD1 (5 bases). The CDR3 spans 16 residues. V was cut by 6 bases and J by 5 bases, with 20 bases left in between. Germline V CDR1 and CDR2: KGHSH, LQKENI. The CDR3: CASSLNPRGADQPQHF. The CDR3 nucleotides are TGTGCCAGCTCGCTTAATCCGAGGGGAGCGGATCAGCCCCAGCATTTT.

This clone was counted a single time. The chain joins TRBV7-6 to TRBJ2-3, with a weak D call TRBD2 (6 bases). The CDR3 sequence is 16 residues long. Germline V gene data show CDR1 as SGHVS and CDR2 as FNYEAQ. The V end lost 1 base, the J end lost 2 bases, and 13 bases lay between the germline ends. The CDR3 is CASSLESAGTTDTQYF. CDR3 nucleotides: TGTGCCAGCAGCTTAGAGAGTGCGGGGACCACAGATACGCAGTATTTT.

Here the CDR3 reads CASSPGPSSYEQYF. CDR3 coding DNA: TGTGCCAGCAGCCCAGGGCCGAGCTCCTACGAGCAGTACTTC. V usage is TRBV5-6 and J usage is TRBJ2-7; D may be TRBD1 (5 bases). CDR3 length: 14 residues. Trimming took 4 bases from V and 0 from J, leaving 11 bases between them. CDR1 and CDR2 (germline): SGHDT, YYEEEE. Supplemented by reference TRBV5-6 and TRBJ2-7, the full variable domain reads DAGVTQSPTHLIKTRGQQVTLRCSPKSGHDTVSWYQQALGQGPQFIFQYYEEEERQRGNFPDRFSGHQFPNYSSELNVNALLLGDSALYLCASSPGPSSYEQYFGPGTRLTVT.

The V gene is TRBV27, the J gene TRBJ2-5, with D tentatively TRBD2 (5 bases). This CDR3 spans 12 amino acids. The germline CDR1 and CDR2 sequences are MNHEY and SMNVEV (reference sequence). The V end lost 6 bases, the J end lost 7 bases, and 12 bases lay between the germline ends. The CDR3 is CASRFNGGTQYF. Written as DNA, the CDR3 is TGTGCCAGCAGGTTTAATGGAGGGACCCAGTACTTC.

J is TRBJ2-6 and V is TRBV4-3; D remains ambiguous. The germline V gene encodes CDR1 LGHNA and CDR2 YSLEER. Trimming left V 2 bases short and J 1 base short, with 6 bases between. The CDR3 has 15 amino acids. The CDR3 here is CASSQSTSGANVLTF. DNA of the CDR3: TGCGCCAGCAGCCAATCTACTTCTGGGGCCAACGTCCTGACTTTC.

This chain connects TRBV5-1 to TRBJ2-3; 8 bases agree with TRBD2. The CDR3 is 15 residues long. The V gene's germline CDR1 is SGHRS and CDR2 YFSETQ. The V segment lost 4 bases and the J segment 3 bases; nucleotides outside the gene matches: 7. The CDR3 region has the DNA TGCGCCAGCAGCCTGGTTGGGACTAGGACAGATACGCAGTATTTT. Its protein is CASSLVGTRTDTQYF.

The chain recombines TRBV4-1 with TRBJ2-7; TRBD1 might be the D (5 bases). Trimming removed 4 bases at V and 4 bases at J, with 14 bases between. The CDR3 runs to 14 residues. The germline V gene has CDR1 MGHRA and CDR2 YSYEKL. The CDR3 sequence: CASSPKTGVYEQYF. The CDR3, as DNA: TGCGCCAGCAGCCCAAAAACAGGAGTATACGAGCAGTACTTC.

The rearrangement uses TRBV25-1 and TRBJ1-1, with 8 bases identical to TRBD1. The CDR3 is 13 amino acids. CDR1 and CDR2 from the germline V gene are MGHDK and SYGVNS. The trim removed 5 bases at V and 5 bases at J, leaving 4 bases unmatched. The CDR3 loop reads CASSRQGRTEAFF. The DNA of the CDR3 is TGTGCCAGCAGTAGACAGGGGCGGACTGAAGCTTTCTTT.

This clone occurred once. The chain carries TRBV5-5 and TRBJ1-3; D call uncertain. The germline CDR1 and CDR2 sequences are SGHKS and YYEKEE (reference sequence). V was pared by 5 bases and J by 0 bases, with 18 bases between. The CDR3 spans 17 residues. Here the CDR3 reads CASRMHDLGSSGNTIYF. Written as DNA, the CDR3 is TGTGCCAGCAGAATGCACGACTTGGGGAGCTCTGGAAACACCATATATTTT.